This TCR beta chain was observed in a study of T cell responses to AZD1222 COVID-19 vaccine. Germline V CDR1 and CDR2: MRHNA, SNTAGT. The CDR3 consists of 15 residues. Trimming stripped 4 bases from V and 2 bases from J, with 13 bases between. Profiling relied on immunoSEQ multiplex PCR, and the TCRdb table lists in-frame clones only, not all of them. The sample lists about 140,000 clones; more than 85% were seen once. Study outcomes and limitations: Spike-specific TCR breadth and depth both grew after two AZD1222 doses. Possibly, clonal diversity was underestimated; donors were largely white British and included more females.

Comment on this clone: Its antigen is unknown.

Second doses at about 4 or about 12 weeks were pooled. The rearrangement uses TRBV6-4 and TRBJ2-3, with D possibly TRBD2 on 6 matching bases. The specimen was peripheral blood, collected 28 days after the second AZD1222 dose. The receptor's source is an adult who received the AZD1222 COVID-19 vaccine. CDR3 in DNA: TGTGCCAGCAGTGTGCCGGGACTCATCACAGATACGCAGTATTTT. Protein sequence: CASSVPGLITDTQYF.